The entry that follows covers one T cell receptor beta chain sequence. Its antigen is currently unknown. These data come from a study of cytomegalovirus exposure and HLA in healthy donors. Study-level points and caveats: It was reported in a later analysis that an Asian-associated ancestry cluster showed fewer N-insertions than the 666-donor mean. Earlier results showed most TCR beta V segments being productive about 87% or about 30% of the time.

The CDR3 runs to 16 residues. Germline trimming cut 2 bases from V and 3 bases from J; bases unmatched to any gene: 6. Germline CDR1 MNHNY, CDR2 SVGAGI (reference sequence). PCR involved 60 Vbeta and 13 Jbeta primers. In the authors' workflow: It was a later analysis that counted roughly 80 million unique TCR beta chains, of which around 11 million were shared. Some clones are missing from TCRdb's copy, which holds only in-frame ones; the method was immunoSEQ multiplex PCR. D and trimming come from the DNA, and the V and J calls and clone size come from that table. The table has 150,000 to 200,000 clones, about 85% seen once.

The chain links TRBV6-6 to TRBJ2-3; 9 nucleotides match TRBD2. Sequenced sample: PBMCs. This TCR was sampled from a boy aged 2 to 10 in good health and CMV-seronegative. CDR3 bases: TGTGCCAGCAGTTACAGTGGCGGGGGGGCAACAGATACGCAGTATTTT. Protein: CASSYSGGGATDTQYF.